The rows below give T cell receptor beta chains drawn from one sample of a study of T cell responses to AZD1222 COVID-19 vaccine. Assay: immunoSEQ multiplex PCR; the TCRdb copy retains only in-frame clones and omits some. Here the sample spans about 140,000 clones, 89% being singletons. Material: peripheral blood, obtained on day 0 of AZD1222 vaccination. These receptor sequences come from an adult in good health. CDR3s leave out the opening cysteine and the closing phenylalanine or tryptophan. Fields, in order: clone size, CDR3 length, J gene, V gene, CDR3 protein. Expanded clones are given a class, and other clones once, few, many or no size at all.

clone_size: NA
cdr3_length: 11
j_call: TRBJ1-2
v_call: TRBV12-3/TRBV12-4
cdr3_aa: ASSYDRGYGYT

clone_size: NA
cdr3_length: 14
j_call: TRBJ2-3
v_call: TRBV27
cdr3_aa: ASSLWASGSPETQY

clone_size: NA
cdr3_length: 13
j_call: TRBJ2-3
v_call: TRBV5-4
cdr3_aa: ASSSTGGEEDTQY

clone_size: NA
cdr3_length: 20
j_call: TRBJ1-5
v_call: TRBV19
cdr3_aa: ASSILQGWNLASKFRNQPQH

clone_size: NA
cdr3_length: 13
j_call: TRBJ1-5
v_call: TRBV3-1/TRBV3-2
cdr3_aa: ASSRDSHSNQPQH

clone_size: NA
cdr3_length: 12
j_call: TRBJ2-1
v_call: TRBV13
cdr3_aa: ASSSRGDLTREF

clone_size: NA
cdr3_length: 11
j_call: TRBJ2-5
v_call: TRBV6-5
cdr3_aa: ASSSPGPETQY

clone_size: few
cdr3_length: 11
j_call: TRBJ2-3
v_call: TRBV5-1
cdr3_aa: ASSLVRGETQY

clone_size: NA
cdr3_length: 15
j_call: TRBJ1-1
v_call: TRBV7-3
cdr3_aa: ASSLMPQGQMNTEAF

clone_size: NA
cdr3_length: 13
j_call: TRBJ2-2
v_call: TRBV19
cdr3_aa: ASSTGRGATGELF

clone_size: NA
cdr3_length: 13
j_call: TRBJ1-1
v_call: TRBV16
cdr3_aa: ASSQSAGMNTEAF

clone_size: NA
cdr3_length: 13
j_call: TRBJ1-1
v_call: TRBV9
cdr3_aa: ASSARGAPGTEAF

clone_size: once
cdr3_length: 14
j_call: TRBJ2-3
v_call: TRBV3-1/TRBV3-2
cdr3_aa: ASSHRLAGSTDTQY

clone_size: NA
cdr3_length: 12
j_call: TRBJ1-5
v_call: TRBV6-5
cdr3_aa: ASSDDRVGQPQH

clone_size: NA
cdr3_length: 12
j_call: TRBJ1-1
v_call: TRBV10-1
cdr3_aa: ASSRDQASTEAF

clone_size: few
cdr3_length: 12
j_call: TRBJ2-2
v_call: TRBV6-4
cdr3_aa: ASKRGENTGELF

clone_size: NA
cdr3_length: 13
j_call: TRBJ1-6
v_call: TRBV30
cdr3_aa: AWSVRTGGNSPLH

clone_size: NA
cdr3_length: 13
j_call: TRBJ1-5
v_call: TRBV21-1
cdr3_aa: ASSTRQDSNQPQH

clone_size: NA
cdr3_length: 9
j_call: TRBJ2-5
v_call: TRBV5-1
cdr3_aa: ASSTGETQY

clone_size: NA
cdr3_length: 13
j_call: TRBJ2-2
v_call: TRBV19
cdr3_aa: ASSIRDRQPGELF

clone_size: NA
cdr3_length: 11
j_call: TRBJ1-5
v_call: TRBV12-3/TRBV12-4
cdr3_aa: ASSNRANQPQH

clone_size: NA
cdr3_length: 12
j_call: TRBJ2-7
v_call: TRBV11-3
cdr3_aa: ASSSGAGDGEQY

clone_size: NA
cdr3_length: 12
j_call: TRBJ2-1
v_call: TRBV9
cdr3_aa: ASSRSGGYNEQF

clone_size: NA
cdr3_length: 13
j_call: TRBJ2-1
v_call: TRBV19
cdr3_aa: ASSIIGTGINEQF

clone_size: once
cdr3_length: 13
j_call: TRBJ2-4
v_call: TRBV6-5
cdr3_aa: ASGLAGTAKNIQY

clone_size: once
cdr3_length: 13
j_call: TRBJ2-3
v_call: TRBV7-2
cdr3_aa: ASSFTSGATDTQY

clone_size: NA
cdr3_length: 12
j_call: TRBJ2-7
v_call: TRBV19
cdr3_aa: ATSSGTGSYEQY

clone_size: NA
cdr3_length: 13
j_call: TRBJ2-3
v_call: TRBV30
cdr3_aa: ASTPMAGILDTQY

clone_size: NA
cdr3_length: 11
j_call: TRBJ1-2
v_call: TRBV5-1
cdr3_aa: ASSLGHDYGYT

clone_size: NA
cdr3_length: 15
j_call: TRBJ2-5
v_call: TRBV18
cdr3_aa: ASSLFSGTGNQETQY

clone_size: NA
cdr3_length: 13
j_call: TRBJ1-3
v_call: TRBV6-5
cdr3_aa: ASSYSPGVRNTIY

clone_size: NA
cdr3_length: 12
j_call: TRBJ2-5
v_call: TRBV5-1
cdr3_aa: ASSSSGSWETQY

clone_size: NA
cdr3_length: 11
j_call: TRBJ2-1
v_call: TRBV18
cdr3_aa: ASSRGTGDEQF

clone_size: NA
cdr3_length: 12
j_call: TRBJ2-5
v_call: TRBV2
cdr3_aa: ASSSYSGEETQY

clone_size: NA
cdr3_length: 13
j_call: TRBJ2-7
v_call: TRBV13
cdr3_aa: ASSIDKAPSYEQY

clone_size: NA
cdr3_length: 14
j_call: TRBJ1-4
v_call: TRBV6-1
cdr3_aa: ASSEAIRKTGEKLF

clone_size: once
cdr3_length: 11
j_call: TRBJ1-5
v_call: TRBV19
cdr3_aa: ASSSRRNQPQH

clone_size: once
cdr3_length: 13
j_call: TRBJ2-1
v_call: TRBV9
cdr3_aa: ASSVDGRSYNEQF

clone_size: NA
cdr3_length: 13
j_call: TRBJ2-1
v_call: TRBV11-3
cdr3_aa: ASSLRSSGGNEQF

clone_size: NA
cdr3_length: 12
j_call: TRBJ2-3
v_call: TRBV6-5
cdr3_aa: ASSLQGITDTQY

clone_size: few
cdr3_length: 16
j_call: TRBJ2-1
v_call: TRBV4-2
cdr3_aa: ASSQGLTSGRAHNEQF

clone_size: NA
cdr3_length: 14
j_call: TRBJ1-1
v_call: TRBV11-1
cdr3_aa: ASSLVTGLGHTEAF

clone_size: NA
cdr3_length: 12
j_call: TRBJ2-5
v_call: TRBV11-1
cdr3_aa: ASSFRRAVETQY

clone_size: NA
cdr3_length: 12
j_call: TRBJ2-1
v_call: TRBV30
cdr3_aa: AWTWRRPYNEQF

clone_size: NA
cdr3_length: 12
j_call: TRBJ1-5
v_call: TRBV15
cdr3_aa: ATSRVLTAGPQH

clone_size: once
cdr3_length: 11
j_call: TRBJ1-1
v_call: TRBV5-4
cdr3_aa: ASSWDTNTEAF

clone_size: once
cdr3_length: 15
j_call: TRBJ1-2
v_call: TRBV5-6
cdr3_aa: ASSFLGRDRGRRGYT

clone_size: NA
cdr3_length: 14
j_call: TRBJ2-7
v_call: TRBV27
cdr3_aa: ASSTRDRRFSYEQY

clone_size: NA
cdr3_length: 16
j_call: TRBJ2-2
v_call: TRBV28
cdr3_aa: ASSRGRTRVSGAGELF

clone_size: NA
cdr3_length: 14
j_call: TRBJ1-3
v_call: TRBV4-1
cdr3_aa: ASSPEGRSPGNTIY

clone_size: NA
cdr3_length: 14
j_call: TRBJ2-7
v_call: TRBV27
cdr3_aa: ASSLSYTGKGYEQY